This T cell receptor (beta chain) was captured by sequencing in a study of neurological immune-mediated disorders. Study-wide findings and caveats: There was no clinical or MRI feature that was associated with the multiple sclerosis repertoire cluster. Grouping of repertoires by phylogeny put those of 18 of 34 multiple sclerosis patients into a single related-CDR3 cluster, a possible signature.

In this sample, this clonotype turned up many times. Its specificity is unknown. The making of cDNA relied on 5'RACE with 10-nucleotide random UMIs. TCRdb analysed the 5' RACE reads with MiXCR anew, one entry per CDR3 protein. The data contain roughly 32,000 distinct CDR3 sequences, 3.8% of them seen just once; the ten biggest clones take up under 2.5%. The CDR3 has 14 residues. The germline gives CDR1 DFQATT, CDR2 SNEGSKA (reference sequence). Germline trimming cut 2 bases from V and 3 bases from J; bases unmatched to any gene: 1. Sequenced material: PBMCs. The source is a man aged 25-40 years with multiple sclerosis. The rearrangement links TRBV20-1 to TRBJ2-2; 9 bases align to TRBD1. The DNA for the CDR3 is TGCAGTGCTAGAAGGACAGGGGACACCGGGGAGCTGTTTTTT. It codes for CSARRTGDTGELFF.